This TCR beta chain emerged from a study of T cell clonality in common variable immunodeficiency. Whole-study results and caveats: The cause of increased CVID clonality remains unclear without subpopulation sequencing. Fewer deletions and N-nucleotide insertions were reportedly seen in common variable immunodeficiency TCR beta sequences.

In its sample, this clone is medium-sized. Antigen specificity is unknown. Read data end 3 residues before the CDR3 end; the end is taken from the germline J gene. Replacement immunoglobulin had been given to every CVID subject for at least one year. The assay was immunoSEQ multiplex PCR, and TCRdb's table has in-frame clones only and misses some. The specimen has 15,000 to 20,000 clones, none found just once. The CDR3 is 16 residues long. The junction had 6 bases not matched to a gene; V was cut back by 4 bases and J by 6 bases. Germline CDR1 is SGHRS and CDR2 is YFSETQ. The receptor comes from a human donor with common variable immunodeficiency. The material sequenced was peripheral blood mononuclear cells. The V call is TRBV5-1, the J call TRBJ2-2, with 13 bases aligning to TRBD2. The covered CDR3 bases are TGCGCCAGCAGCCCTCCGGGACTAGCGGGACCCGGGGAG. Protein product: CASSPPGLAGPGE. The entire CDR3 is CASSPPGLAGPGELFF.